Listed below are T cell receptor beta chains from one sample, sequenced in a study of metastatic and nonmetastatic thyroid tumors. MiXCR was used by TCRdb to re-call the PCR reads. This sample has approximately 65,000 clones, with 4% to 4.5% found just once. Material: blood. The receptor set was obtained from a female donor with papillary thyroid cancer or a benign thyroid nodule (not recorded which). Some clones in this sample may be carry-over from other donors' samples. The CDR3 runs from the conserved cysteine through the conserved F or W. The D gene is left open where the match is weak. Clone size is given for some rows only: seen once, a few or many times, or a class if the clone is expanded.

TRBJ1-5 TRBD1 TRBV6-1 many CATSTGDAFYSNQPQHF TGTGCCACCTCAACAGGGGATGCTTTTTATAGCAATCAGCCCCAGCATTTT
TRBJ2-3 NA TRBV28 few CASGNRARGTDTQYF TGTGCCAGCGGGAACAGGGCTCGGGGCACAGATACGCAGTATTTT
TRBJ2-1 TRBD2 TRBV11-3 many CASSFGLESNEQFF TGTGCCAGCAGCTTCGGACTAGAAAGCAATGAGCAGTTCTTC
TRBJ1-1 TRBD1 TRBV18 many CASSPQGTGITEAFF TGTGCCAGCTCACCACAAGGGACAGGGATTACTGAAGCTTTCTTT
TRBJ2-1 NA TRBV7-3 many CASSLTRLDEQFF TGTGCCAGCAGCTTAACGAGGCTCGATGAGCAGTTCTTC
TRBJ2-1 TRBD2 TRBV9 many CASSVGTSGSGEQFF TGTGCCAGCAGCGTTGGGACTAGCGGGAGCGGGGAGCAGTTCTTC
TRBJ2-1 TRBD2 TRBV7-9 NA CASSISGLAGDSGEQFF TGTGCCAGCAGCATATCGGGACTAGCGGGAGATAGTGGTGAGCAGTTCTTC
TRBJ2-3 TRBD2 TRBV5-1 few CASKVVAGGSDTQYF TGCGCCAGCAAAGTGGTAGCGGGAGGGTCAGATACGCAGTATTTT
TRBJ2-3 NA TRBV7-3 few CASSLILGADTQYF TGTGCCAGCAGCTTAATCCTGGGGGCAGATACGCAGTATTTT
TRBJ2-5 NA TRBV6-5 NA CASSSSGAGGETQYF TGTGCCAGCAGTTCGTCGGGGGCTGGGGGGGAGACCCAGTACTTC
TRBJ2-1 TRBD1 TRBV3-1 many CASSQDLGQGRDNEQFF TGTGCCAGCAGCCAAGACCTAGGACAGGGTAGGGACAATGAGCAGTTCTTC
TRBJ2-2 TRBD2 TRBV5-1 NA CASSLFSSGSTWELFF TGCGCCAGCAGCTTGTTTTCTAGCGGAAGTACTTGGGAGCTGTTTTTT
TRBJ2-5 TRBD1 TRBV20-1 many CSAREGGGTQYF TGCAGTGCTAGAGAAGGGGGCGGGACCCAGTACTTC
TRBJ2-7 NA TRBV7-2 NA CASSPHRSREVSYEQYF TGTGCCAGCAGTCCTCATAGGAGTCGAGAGGTCTCCTACGAGCAGTACTTC
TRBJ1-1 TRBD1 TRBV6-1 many CASSSDRVLGQGYTEAFF TGTGCCAGCAGTAGTGACAGGGTCCTCGGCCAGGGGTACACTGAAGCTTTCTTT
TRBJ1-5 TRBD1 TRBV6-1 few CASSEDRVDQPQHF TGTGCCAGCAGTGAGGACAGGGTCGATCAGCCCCAGCATTTT
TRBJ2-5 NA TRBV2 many CASSSREQETQYF TGTGCCAGCAGCTCTAGGGAGCAAGAGACCCAGTACTTC
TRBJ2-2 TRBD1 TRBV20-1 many CSAKGQGKAGVGVGSTGELFF TGCAGTGCTAAAGGACAGGGGAAGGCGGGAGTTGGAGTGGGGAGCACCGGGGAGCTGTTTTTT
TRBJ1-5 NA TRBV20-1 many CSASRDRNQPQHF TGCAGTGCTAGCAGGGACCGGAATCAGCCCCAGCATTTT
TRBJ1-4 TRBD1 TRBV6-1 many CASSQNPRQGATNEKLFF TGTGCCAGCAGTCAGAATCCACGACAGGGGGCGACTAATGAAAAACTGTTTTTT
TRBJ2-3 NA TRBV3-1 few CASSPPFGRTSDTQYF TGTGCCAGCAGCCCCCCGTTCGGGAGAACCTCAGATACGCAGTATTTT
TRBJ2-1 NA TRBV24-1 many CATSERRTSNEQFF TGTGCCACCAGTGAAAGGAGAACCAGCAATGAGCAGTTCTTC
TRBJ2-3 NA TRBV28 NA CASRSPGTEYSTDTQYF TGTGCCAGCAGATCCCCGGGAACAGAATATAGCACAGATACGCAGTATTTT
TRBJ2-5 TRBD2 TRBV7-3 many CASSRGLAGGETQYF TGTGCCAGCAGCCGGGGACTAGCGGGAGGAGAGACCCAGTACTTC
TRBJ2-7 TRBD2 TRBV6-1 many CASRREAGVYEQYF TGTGCCAGCAGGCGGGAAGCGGGAGTCTACGAGCAGTACTTC
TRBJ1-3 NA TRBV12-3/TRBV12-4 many CASSYVNTIYF TGTGCCAGCAGTTACGTAAACACCATATATTTT
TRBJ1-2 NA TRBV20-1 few CSARDLDRNSNYGYTF TGCAGTGCTAGAGATTTGGACCGCAACTCTAACTATGGCTACACCTTC
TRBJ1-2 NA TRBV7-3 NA CARKLGEVNYGYTF TGTGCCAGGAAACTGGGCGAAGTTAACTATGGCTACACCTTC
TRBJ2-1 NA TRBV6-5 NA CASSYSISLGYNEQFF TGTGCCAGCAGTTACTCGATATCCCTAGGCTACAATGAGCAGTTCTTC
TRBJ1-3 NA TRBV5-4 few CASSSRTGDTIYF TGTGCCAGCAGCTCCCGGACTGGAGACACCATATATTTT
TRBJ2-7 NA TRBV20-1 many CSAPGAAREQYF TGCAGTGCGCCGGGGGCGGCTCGCGAGCAGTACTTC